The TCR beta chain under discussion was sequenced for a study of CXCR3-negative and CXCR3-positive naive CD8 T cells. Whole-study results and caveats: Naive subsets did not differ in surface CD5, and the authors estimated TCR strength using properties of the TRB CDR3. The TRB CDR3s that CXCR3-positive naive cells carried were more hydrophobic than those of CXCR3-negative naive cells.

The CDR3 runs 13 residues. CDR1 and CDR2 from the germline V gene are GTSNPN and SVGIG (reference sequence). With regard to this clonotype: Its antigen is currently unknown.

The libraries of TRB cDNA were constructed through 5' RACE using UMI labels. TCRdb re-called the 5' RACE reads and catalogs CDR3 proteins one per entry, DNA excluded. In total, the table holds 55,000 to 70,000 distinct CDR3 sequences. Sequencing input: naive CXCR3+ CD8+ T cells from blood. As to subset: CD45RO-CCR7+CD27+CD95- naive CD8+ T cells expressing CXCR3 (TNR3+). This sequence originates from a human donor in good health. Some clones in this sample may be carry-over from other donors' samples. The chain recombines TRBV30 with TRBJ2-7; TCRdb returns TRBD1, unconfirmable since there is no DNA. The CDR3 reads CAWNAAGGHEQYF. Variable domain in full (rest from reference TRBV30 and TRBJ2-7): SQTIHQWPATLVQPVGSPLSLECTVEGTSNPNLYWYRQAAGRGLQLLFYSVGIGQISSEVPQNLSASRPQDRQFILSSKKLLLSDSGFYLCAWNAAGGHEQYFGPGTRLTVT.